This entry lists 3 T cell receptor beta chains sequenced from one sample in a study of human T cells and chemical hapten exposure. A single record per CDR3 protein comes from TCRdb applying MiXCR to the RACE reads. The sample has some 340,000 distinct CDR3 sequences; roughly 6.9% are singletons. Time point here: patch test 1, 2 weeks after DPC sensitization. Treatment given: therapeutic diphenylcyclopropenone sensitization with weekly scalp DPC. Sequencing used whole blood, obtained in connection with sensitization to the hapten diphenylcyclopropenone (DPC). All receptors derive from a woman between 18 and 29 years old with alopecia areata. Some clones in this sample may be carry-over from other donors' samples.

This clonotype was seen a few times. This CDR3 is CASSEVAGSTGELFF. The CDR3 nucleotides read TGTGCCAGCAGTGAAGTAGCGGGCTCTACCGGGGAGCTGTTTTTT. This chain joins TRBV2 and TRBJ2-2; 7 nucleotides align to TRBD2. After removal of 1 base from V and 5 bases from J, the junction contained 4 bases not matched to a gene. Germline V lookup: CDR1 SNHLY, CDR2 FYNNEI. The CDR3 contains 15 residues.

The chain couples TRBV4-3 to TRBJ1-2, with 7 bases aligning to TRBD1. Germline values: CDR1 LGHNA, CDR2 YSLEER. The CDR3 totals 15 residues. V lost 1 base, J lost 4 bases, and 6 bases stayed unmatched. The CDR3 region is CASSQVEGQLYGYTF. The CDR3 DNA reads TGCGCCAGCAGCCAAGTTGAGGGACAGCTCTATGGCTACACCTTC.

This clonotype was seen a few times. The chain combines TRBV9 with TRBJ1-5; 8 bases agree with TRBD1. The length of the CDR3 is 14 residues. Germline V gene data show CDR1 as SGDLS and CDR2 as YYNGEE. J was trimmed by 4 bases and V by 4 bases; bases with no gene match: 4. CDR3: CASSPGQENQPQHF. CDR3 nucleotides: TGTGCCAGCAGCCCGGGACAGGAGAATCAGCCCCAGCATTTT.